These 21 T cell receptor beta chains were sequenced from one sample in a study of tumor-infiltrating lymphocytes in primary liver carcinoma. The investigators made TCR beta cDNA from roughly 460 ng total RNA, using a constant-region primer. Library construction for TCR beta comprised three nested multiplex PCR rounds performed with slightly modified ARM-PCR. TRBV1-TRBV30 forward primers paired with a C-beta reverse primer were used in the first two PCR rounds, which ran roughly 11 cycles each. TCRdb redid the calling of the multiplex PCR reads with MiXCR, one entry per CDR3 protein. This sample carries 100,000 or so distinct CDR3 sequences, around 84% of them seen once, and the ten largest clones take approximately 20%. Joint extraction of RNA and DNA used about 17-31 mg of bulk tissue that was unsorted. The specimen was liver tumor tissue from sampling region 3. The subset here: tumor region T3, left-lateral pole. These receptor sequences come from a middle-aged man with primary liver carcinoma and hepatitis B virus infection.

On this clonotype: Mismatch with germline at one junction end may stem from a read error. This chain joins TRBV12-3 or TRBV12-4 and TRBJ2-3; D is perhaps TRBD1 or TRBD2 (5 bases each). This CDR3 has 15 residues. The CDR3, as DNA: TGTGCCAGCAGCTCTGCGAGCGGACACACAGATACGCACTATTTT. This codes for CASSSASGHTDTHYF.

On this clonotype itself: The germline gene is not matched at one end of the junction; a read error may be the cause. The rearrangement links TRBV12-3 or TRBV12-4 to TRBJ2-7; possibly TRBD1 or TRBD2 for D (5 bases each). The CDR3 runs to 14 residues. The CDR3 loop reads CANSQGPGNYEQYF. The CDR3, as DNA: TGTGCCAACAGTCAGGGACCTGGCAACTACGAGCAGTACTTC.

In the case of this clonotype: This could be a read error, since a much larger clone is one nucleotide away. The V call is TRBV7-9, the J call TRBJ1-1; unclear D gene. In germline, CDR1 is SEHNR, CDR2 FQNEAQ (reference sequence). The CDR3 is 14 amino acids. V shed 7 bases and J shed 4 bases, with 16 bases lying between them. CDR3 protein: CASNLMIGGTEAFF. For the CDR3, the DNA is TGTGCCAGCAACTTGATGATCGGCGGCACTGAAGCTTTCTTT.

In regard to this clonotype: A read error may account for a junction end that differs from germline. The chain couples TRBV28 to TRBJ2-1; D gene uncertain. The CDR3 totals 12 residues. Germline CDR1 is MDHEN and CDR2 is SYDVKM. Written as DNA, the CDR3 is TGTGCCAGGAGTTTCAGTTACAATGAGCAGCTCTTC. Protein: CARSFSYNEQLF. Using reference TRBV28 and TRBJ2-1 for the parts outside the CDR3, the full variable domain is DVKVTQSSRYLVKRTGEKVFLECVQDMDHENMFWYRQDPGLGLRLIYFSYDVKMKEKGDIPEGYSVSREKKERFSLILESASTNQTSMYLCARSFSYNEQLFGPGTRLTVL.

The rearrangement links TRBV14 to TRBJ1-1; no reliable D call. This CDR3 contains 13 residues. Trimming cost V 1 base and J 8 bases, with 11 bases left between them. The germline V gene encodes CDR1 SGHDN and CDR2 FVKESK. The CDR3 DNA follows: TGTGCCAGCAGCCAAGGACGGGCGATAGAAGCTTTCTTT. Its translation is CASSQGRAIEAFF.

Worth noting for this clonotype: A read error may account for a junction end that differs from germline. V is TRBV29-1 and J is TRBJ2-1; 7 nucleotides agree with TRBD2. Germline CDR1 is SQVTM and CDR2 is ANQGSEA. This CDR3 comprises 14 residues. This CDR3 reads CIGGTQSSHNEQFF. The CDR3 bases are TGCATCGGGGGGACTCAGAGCTCCCACAATGAGCAGTTCTTC.

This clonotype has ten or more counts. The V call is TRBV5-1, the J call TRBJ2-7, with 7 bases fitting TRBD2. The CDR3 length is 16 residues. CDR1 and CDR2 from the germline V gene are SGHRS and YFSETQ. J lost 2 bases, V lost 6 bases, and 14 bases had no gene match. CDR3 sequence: CASTLGRASGTYEQYF. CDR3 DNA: TGCGCCAGCACCTTAGGTCGGGCTAGCGGTACCTACGAGCAGTACTTC. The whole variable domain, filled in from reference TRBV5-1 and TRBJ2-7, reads KAGVTQTPRYLIKTRGQQVTLSCSPISGHRSVSWYQQTPGQGLQFLFEYFSETQRNKGNFPGRFSGRQFSNSRSEMNVSTLELGDSALYLCASTLGRASGTYEQYFGPGTRLTVT.

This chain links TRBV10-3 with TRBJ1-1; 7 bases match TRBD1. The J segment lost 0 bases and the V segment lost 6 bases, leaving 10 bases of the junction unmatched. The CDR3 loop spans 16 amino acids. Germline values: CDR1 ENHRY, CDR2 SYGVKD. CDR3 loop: CAIRGRLQGLNTEAFF. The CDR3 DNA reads TGTGCCATCAGGGGAAGGTTACAGGGGTTGAACACTGAAGCTTTCTTT.

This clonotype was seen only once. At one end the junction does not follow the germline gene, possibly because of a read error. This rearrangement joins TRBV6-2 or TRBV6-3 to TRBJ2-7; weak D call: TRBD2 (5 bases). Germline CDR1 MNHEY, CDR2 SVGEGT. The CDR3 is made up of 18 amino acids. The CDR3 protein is CVSSQLNGLHPSSYEQYF. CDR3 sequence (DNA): TGTGTCAGCAGTCAGCTAAATGGACTTCACCCGAGCTCCTACGAGCAGTACTTC.

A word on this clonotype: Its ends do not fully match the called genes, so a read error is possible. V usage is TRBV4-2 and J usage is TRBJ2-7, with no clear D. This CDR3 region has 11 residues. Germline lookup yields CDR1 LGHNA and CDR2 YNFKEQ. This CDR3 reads CTRSQGYEQYF. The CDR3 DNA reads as TGTACCAGAAGCCAAGGGTACGAGCAGTACTTC.

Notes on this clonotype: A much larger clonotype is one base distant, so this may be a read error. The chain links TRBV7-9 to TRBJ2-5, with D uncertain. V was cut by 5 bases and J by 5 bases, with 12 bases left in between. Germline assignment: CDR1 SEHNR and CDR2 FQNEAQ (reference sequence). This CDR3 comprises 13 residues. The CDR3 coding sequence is TGTGCCAGCAGCATAAGATACGGGGAGACCCAGTACTTC. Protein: CASSIRYGETQYF.

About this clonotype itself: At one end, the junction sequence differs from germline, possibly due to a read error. This CDR3 reads CTSSLVHNYGYNF. As DNA, the CDR3 is TGTACCAGTAGCTTGGTCCATAACTATGGCTACAACTTC. This chain connects TRBV11-1 to TRBJ1-2; D gene unclear. Per germline, CDR1 SGHAT and CDR2 FQDESV (reference sequence). This CDR3 spans 13 amino acids.

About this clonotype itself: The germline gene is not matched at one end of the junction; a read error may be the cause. The CDR3 reads CASSLREGRTSGLSTYEQYF. In DNA, the CDR3 is TGTGCCAGCAGCTTGAGGGAGGGGAGGACTAGCGGGCTCAGTACCTACGAACAGTACTTC. The genes are TRBV11-2 and TRBJ2-7, with TRBD2 matching over 11 bases. Looked up from germline, CDR1 is SGHAT and CDR2 is FQNNGV. CDR3 length equals 20 residues.

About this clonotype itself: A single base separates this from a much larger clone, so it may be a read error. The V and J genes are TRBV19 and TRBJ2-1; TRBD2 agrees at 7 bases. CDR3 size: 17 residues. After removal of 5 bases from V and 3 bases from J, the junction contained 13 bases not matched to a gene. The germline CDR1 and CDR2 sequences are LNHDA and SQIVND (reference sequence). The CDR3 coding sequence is TGTGCCAGTAGTCCCCTGACTAGCCCCAGTTTCTACAATGAGCAGTTCTTC. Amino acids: CASSPLTSPSFYNEQFF.

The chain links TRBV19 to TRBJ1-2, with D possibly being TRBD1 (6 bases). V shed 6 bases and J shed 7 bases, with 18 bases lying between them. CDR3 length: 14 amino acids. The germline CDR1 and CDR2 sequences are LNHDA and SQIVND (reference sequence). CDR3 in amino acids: CASSVTETGGGYTF. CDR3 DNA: TGTGCCAGTAGCGTTACCGAGACAGGAGGTGGCTACACCTTC.

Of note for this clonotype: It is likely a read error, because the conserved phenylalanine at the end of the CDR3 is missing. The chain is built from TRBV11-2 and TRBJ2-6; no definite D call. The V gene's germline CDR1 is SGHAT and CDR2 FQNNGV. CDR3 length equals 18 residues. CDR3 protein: CASSSWVPNLSGVNVLTL. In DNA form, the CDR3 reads TGTGCCAGCAGCAGCTGGGTACCAAATCTCTCTGGGGTCAACGTCCTGACTCTC.

The CDR3: CAWSVGSNGVNEQFF. The CDR3, as DNA: TGTGCCTGGAGTGTGGGGTCTAACGGGGTAAATGAGCAGTTCTTC. The V call is TRBV30, the J call TRBJ2-1, with D maybe TRBD2 (5 bases). The CDR3 has 15 amino acids. The V gene lost 0 bases and the J gene lost 7 bases, with 16 bases spanning the gap. Per germline, CDR1 GTSNPN and CDR2 SVGIG (reference sequence).

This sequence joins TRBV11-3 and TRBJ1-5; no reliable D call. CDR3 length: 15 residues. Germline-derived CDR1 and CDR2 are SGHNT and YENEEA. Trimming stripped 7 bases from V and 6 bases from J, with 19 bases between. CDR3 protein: CASTLDLGVAQPQHF. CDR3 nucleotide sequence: TGTGCCAGCACCTTGGATCTGGGAGTGGCTCAGCCCCAGCATTTT.

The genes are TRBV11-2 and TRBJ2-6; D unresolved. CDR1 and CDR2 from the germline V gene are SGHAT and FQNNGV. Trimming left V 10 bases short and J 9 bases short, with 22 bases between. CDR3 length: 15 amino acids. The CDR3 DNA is TGTGCCACCCAGCGACCGCGCTCTGTGGTCAACGTCCTGACTTTC. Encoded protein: CATQRPRSVVNVLTF.

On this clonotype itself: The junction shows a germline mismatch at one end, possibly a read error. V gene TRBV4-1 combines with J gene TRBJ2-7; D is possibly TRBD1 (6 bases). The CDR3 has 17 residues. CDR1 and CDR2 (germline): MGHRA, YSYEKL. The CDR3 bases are TGCGCCATCAGCCAAGGTCCCGCCAGGGGAGTAGCCCACGAGCAGTACTTC. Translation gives CAISQGPARGVAHEQYF.

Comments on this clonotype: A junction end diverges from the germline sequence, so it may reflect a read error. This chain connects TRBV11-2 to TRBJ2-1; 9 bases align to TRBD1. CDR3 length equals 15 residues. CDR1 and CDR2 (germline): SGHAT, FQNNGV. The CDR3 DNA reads TGTGCCAGTAGCTTGGGGGACAGGGCCTCCGATGAGCAGTTCTTC. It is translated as CASSLGDRASDEQFF.